This TCR beta chain was found in a study of regulatory T cells in long-lasting Graves disease. Whole-study results and caveats: Rather than thyroid tissue, only peripheral blood underwent study. Persistent patients shared more public clonotypes (around 3,000) than new patients (approximately 900).

This clonotype was seen ten or more times. Its target is not known. V lost 2 bases and J lost 8, with 18 bases in between. CDR1 is MDHEN, CDR2 SYDVKM, per germline. This CDR3 has 15 residues. Specified time point: newly diagnosed GD, antithyroid drugs for less than 3 months. With RNA extracted from PBMCs as input, the TCR library was made. Libraries of TCR beta came from iRepertoire HTBI primers plus Arm-PCR of CDR3 regions. TCRdb re-called the multiplex PCR reads with MiXCR, one entry per CDR3 protein. The sample includes 350,000 to 550,000 distinct CDR3 sequences, roughly 15% seen only once; the top ten take 20% to 25%. These same data were also listed under a study on T cells in Graves' hyperthyroidism and ophthalmopathy. This second report adds: The study defined stable Graves' hyperthyroidism as no ophthalmopathy progression within 18 months. Thyroid ultrasound and orbital computed tomography, with clinical symptoms and serum thyroxine and TRAb, informed diagnoses.

The sequences come from peripheral blood mononuclear cells (PBMCs), collected at new diagnosis, from a patient treated with antithyroid drugs. The sequence derives from a woman aged 18-29 years with Graves disease. V usage is TRBV28 and J usage is TRBJ1-2; TRBD1 might be the D (6 bases). The CDR3 sequence: CASSLLPPGDRGYTF. The CDR3 region has the DNA TGTGCCAGCAGTTTACTACCGCCAGGGGATCGGGGCTACACCTTC.